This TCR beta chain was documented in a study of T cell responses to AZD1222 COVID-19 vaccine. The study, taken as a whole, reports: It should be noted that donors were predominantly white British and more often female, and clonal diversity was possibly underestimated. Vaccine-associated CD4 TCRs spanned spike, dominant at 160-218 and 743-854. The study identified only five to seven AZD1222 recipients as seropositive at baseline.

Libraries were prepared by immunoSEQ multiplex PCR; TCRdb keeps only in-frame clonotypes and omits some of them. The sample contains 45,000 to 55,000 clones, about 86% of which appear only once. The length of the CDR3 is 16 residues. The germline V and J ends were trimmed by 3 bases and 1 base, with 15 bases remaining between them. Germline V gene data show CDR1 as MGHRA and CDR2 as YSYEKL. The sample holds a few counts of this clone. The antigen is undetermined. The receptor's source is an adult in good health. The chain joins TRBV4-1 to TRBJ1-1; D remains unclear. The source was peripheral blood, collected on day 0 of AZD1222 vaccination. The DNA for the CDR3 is TGCGCCAGCAGCCAGCCGGCCGGGCGCCGGAACACTGAAGCTTTCTTT. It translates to CASSQPAGRRNTEAFF.